Sequencing of this T cell receptor beta chain was carried out in a study of blood T cells in healthy people across ages. Whole-study results and caveats: A strong correlation was seen between TCR beta diversity and naive T cell percentage.

J was trimmed by 4 bases and V by 3 bases; bases with no gene match: 6. The CDR3 extends over 15 amino acids. Total RNA was isolated from each sample in quantities of at least 5 micrograms. Then a second PCR, running roughly 7 to 11 cycles, was carried out with a sample-barcoded 5' primer and a J-beta primer mix. From the 5' RACE reads, TCRdb called clonotypes with MiXCR, one entry per CDR3 protein. The sample yields about 1.7 million distinct CDR3 sequences, about 30% seen once. This clonotype showed up many times. Its cognate antigen is unknown. Sequenced sample: blood. The sequence was collected from a woman aged 25 to 39 in good health. The chain employs TRBV12-3 or TRBV12-4 and TRBJ2-7; TRBD2 agrees at 10 bases. CDR3 sequence reads: CASSFEREGPYEQYF. DNA of the CDR3: TGTGCCAGCAGTTTTGAGCGGGAGGGCCCATACGAGCAGTACTTC.